The TCR beta chain described here comes from a study of blood T cell repertoires in COVID-19. In the study overall: Collection of acute and convalescent COVID-19 samples took place in the United States, Italy and Spain. Sample material is recorded as cDNA or gDNA derived from T cells, B-cell-depleted T cells, or PBMCs.

With 6 bases clipped from V and 4 bases from J, the junction kept 14 bases outside the gene matches. The CDR3 runs 17 residues. Germline CDR1 ENHRY, CDR2 SYGVKD. Per the authors' pipeline: The authors estimated nucleated cell counts from reference gene primer amplification. Clones were read by immunoSEQ multiplex PCR, and TCRdb kept only the in-frame ones, dropping some. V, J and clone size are taken as reported in that table, and D and trimming were inferred from the DNA itself. The sample has approximately 140,000 clones, approximately 87% seen once. Those who participated ranged in age from roughly 18 to 90 years and resided in 24 US areas.

The chain joins TRBV10-3 to TRBJ2-7; 11 nucleotides line up with TRBD1. This sequence originates from a young woman with acute COVID-19. Material for sequencing was PBMCs or T cells enriched from blood (not recorded which). CDR3 in DNA: TGTGCCATCAGCCCAACACAGGACAGGGGGCGAGTGTACGAGCAGTACTTC. It is translated as CAISPTQDRGRVYEQYF.